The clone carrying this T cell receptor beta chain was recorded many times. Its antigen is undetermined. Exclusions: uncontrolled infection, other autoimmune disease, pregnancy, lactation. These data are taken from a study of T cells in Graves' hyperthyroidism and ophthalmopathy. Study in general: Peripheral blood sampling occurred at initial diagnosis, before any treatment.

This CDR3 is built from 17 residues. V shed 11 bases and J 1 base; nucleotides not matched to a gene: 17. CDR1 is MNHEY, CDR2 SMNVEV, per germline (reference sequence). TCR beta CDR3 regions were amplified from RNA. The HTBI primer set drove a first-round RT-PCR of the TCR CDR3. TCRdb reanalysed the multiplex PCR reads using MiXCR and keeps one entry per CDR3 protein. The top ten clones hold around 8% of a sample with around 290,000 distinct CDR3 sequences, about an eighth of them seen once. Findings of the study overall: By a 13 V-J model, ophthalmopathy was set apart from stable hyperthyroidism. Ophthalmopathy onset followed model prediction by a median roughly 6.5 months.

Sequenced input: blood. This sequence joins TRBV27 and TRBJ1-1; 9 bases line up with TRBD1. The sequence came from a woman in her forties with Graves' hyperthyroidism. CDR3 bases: TGTGCCTCGCAGATCTCCGGGACAGGGAGGGCGAACACTGAAGCTTTCTTT. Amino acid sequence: CASQISGTGRANTEAFF.